This T cell receptor beta chain originates from a study of blood T cell repertoires in COVID-19. Overall study: COVID-19 samples, acute and convalescent, were from the United States, Italy and Spain. The analysed material was cDNA or gDNA that came from T cells, B-cell-depleted T cells, or PBMCs.

V shed 1 base, J shed 6 bases, and the junction held 12 bases outside the gene matches. The CDR3 extends over 17 amino acids. In germline, CDR1 is SGHDN, CDR2 FVKESK. Under the authors' procedure: Amplifying reference gene primers gave estimates of nucleated cell counts. Profiling relied on immunoSEQ multiplex PCR, and the TCRdb table lists in-frame clones only, not all of them. The V and J calls and clone size were taken over from that table, and D and trimming were inferred from the DNA. This sample has tens of thousands of clones, with approximately 89% found just once. The sequence derives from a man aged 60 to 69 with acute or convalescent COVID-19. V is TRBV14 and J is TRBJ2-3; 8 bases map to TRBD2. The specimen sequenced was peripheral blood. The CDR3 here is CASSQGKYGRERDTQYF. CDR3 sequence (DNA): TGTGCCAGCAGCCAAGGAAAATACGGGAGGGAGCGGGATACGCAGTATTTT.